This record looks at one T cell receptor beta chain sequence and its context. The antigen is unknown. The data originate from a study of Ad26.COV2.S vaccination and SARS-CoV-2 variants. Study overall: The study gave Ad26.COV2.S intramuscularly, once or twice 56 days apart.

Trimming removed 2 bases from V and 6 bases from J, with 14 bases in between. The CDR3 sequence is 14 residues long. The V gene's germline CDR1 is SGHTA and CDR2 FQGNSA. Repertoires were generated with immunoSEQ multiplex PCR, while TCRdb's copy carries only in-frame clones and drops some. The table records about 350,000 clones, around 89% of them present only once. Described treatment: about 20 received Ad26.COV2.S at low or high dose, single or two shots; about 5 received placebo; per-sample allocation not given. Vaccine and placebo recipients were sampled on day 63 after the first injection. Study-level results: Placebo recipients and vaccine recipients were similar in non-spike TCR breadth. Measurements of TCR breadth and depth may have given underestimates of the total T cell responses.

Sample: peripheral blood, taken in a trial of Ad26.COV2.S vaccine versus placebo. The sequence came from a person between 18 and 65 years old who received the Ad26.COV2.S COVID-19 vaccine or a placebo. This chain links TRBV7-2 with TRBJ2-7; maybe TRBD1 (6 bases). The CDR3 sequence: CASSLLSRGSEQYF. The CDR3 nucleotides read TGTGCCAGCAGCTTATTAAGCAGGGGAAGCGAGCAGTACTTC.